This TCR beta chain was profiled in a study of beta chain features in type 1 diabetes. A sort by CD45RO/CCR7/CD25/CD127/CD95/CD27 yielded CD4+ naive, central memory, regulatory and stem cell-like memory cells. The CDR3 has 16 amino acids. The J segment lost 3 bases and the V segment lost 7 bases, leaving 12 bases of the junction unmatched. Per germline, CDR1 LNHDA and CDR2 SQIVND (reference sequence). Sequencing targeted expressed TCRB transcripts, as all isolated RNA had been reverse transcribed. Sequencing was performed with immunoSEQ multiplex PCR; in TCRdb, only in-frame clones are kept and a portion is missing. Counted here are under 400,000 clones, about 18% occurring once; the ten biggest clones make up under 0.05%.

The specimen sequenced was naive CD4+ T cells from blood. The clonotype was recovered from a woman aged 18-29 years in good health. V usage is TRBV19 and J usage is TRBJ2-1; 7 positions match TRBD1. The chain's CDR3 is CASTSRRTGLYNEQFF. In nucleotides, the CDR3 is TGTGCCAGTACCTCTCGGAGGACAGGACTCTACAATGAGCAGTTCTTC.